These 29 T cell receptor beta chains came from one sample sequenced in a study of cytomegalovirus exposure and HLA in healthy donors. The PCR had 60 Vbeta and 13 Jbeta primers. Only in-frame clones appear in the TCRdb table, and some are missing; sequencing was by immunoSEQ multiplex PCR. Among 250,000 to 350,000 clones, around 90% were seen once, and the ten largest hold more than 2%. Sequenced input: PBMCs. Receptors originate from a woman between 18 and 29 years old in good health and CMV-seronegative.

The sample holds one count of this clone. Different DNA sequences within this sample yield the same CDR3. The chain is built from TRBV5-1 and TRBJ1-1; 10 bases fit TRBD1. The germline V gene encodes CDR1 SGHRS and CDR2 YFSETQ. V lost 3 bases to trimming and J lost 4 bases; unmatched junction nucleotides: 0. The CDR3 runs 13 residues. The DNA of the CDR3 is TGCGCCAGCAGCTGGGACAGGGGCACTGAAGCTTTCTTT. It specifies CASSWDRGTEAFF.

The gene calls are TRBV4-2 and TRBJ1-5, with D perhaps matching TRBD1 (6 bases). Between the trimmed V and J ends, which lost 5 bases and 9 bases, there was a span of 11 bases. Germline V gives CDR1 LGHNA, CDR2 YNFKEQ. The CDR3 consists of 12 residues. The CDR3 here is CASSSRGRPQHF. Written as DNA, the CDR3 is TGTGCCAGCAGCTCCAGGGGAAGGCCCCAGCATTTT.

The chain links TRBV11-2 to TRBJ1-1, with D perhaps matching TRBD1 (6 bases). This CDR3 is built from 15 residues. Looked up from germline, CDR1 is SGHAT and CDR2 is FQNNGV. V shed 1 base and J shed 1 base, with 10 bases lying between them. In nucleotides, the CDR3 is TGTGCCAGCAGCTTAGTTGGGGGACAGAACACTGAAGCTTTCTTT. It specifies CASSLVGGQNTEAFF.

A note on this clone: One end of the junction varies from germline; a read error may be responsible. The genes are TRBV7-7 and TRBJ2-1; TRBD1 agrees at 8 bases. The CDR3 extends over 15 amino acids. Germline CDR1 is SSHAT and CDR2 is FNYEAQ (reference sequence). The CDR3 spells CASSPDRANYNEQFF. The DNA of the CDR3 is TGTGCTAGCAGCCCGGACAGGGCTAACTACAATGAGCAGTTCTTC.

The chain couples TRBV6-1 to TRBJ2-7, with 8 bases aligning to TRBD1. Germline V lookup: CDR1 MNHNS, CDR2 SASEGT. The CDR3 consists of 14 residues. V dropped 8 bases and J dropped 0; count of bases not matched to a gene: 6. The CDR3 region has the DNA TGTGCCAGCGGAACAGGGGGTAACTCCTACGAGCAGTACTTC. Translation: CASGTGGNSYEQYF.

The chain couples TRBV6-5 to TRBJ1-1, with 7 bases lining up with TRBD1. This CDR3 spans 15 amino acids. The ends lost 0 bases at V and 5 bases at J; junction bases unmatched: 6. CDR1 is MNHEY and CDR2 is SVGAGI in the germline V gene. CDR3 amino acids: CASSYSNRGRTEAFF. The CDR3 nucleotides read TGTGCCAGCAGTTACTCGAACAGGGGCAGGACTGAAGCTTTCTTT.

This clone was counted a single time. This chain connects TRBV18 to TRBJ1-4; TRBD1 matches 9 bases. The trim removed 3 bases at V and 7 bases at J, leaving 3 bases unmatched. This CDR3 region has 14 residues. The V gene's germline CDR1 is KGHSH and CDR2 LQKENI. DNA for the CDR3: TGTGCCAGCTCACCGGGACAGGGACTTGAAAAACTGTTTTTT. This translates into CASSPGQGLEKLFF.

CDR3 loop: CASSPQGSGTEAFF. CDR3 nucleotides: TGTGCCAGCAGCCCGCAGGGGTCGGGGACTGAAGCTTTCTTT. The V call is TRBV5-4, the J call TRBJ1-1, with D perhaps matching TRBD1 (6 bases). Germline CDR1 reads SGHNT; CDR2 reads YYREEE (reference sequence). Trimming pared 4 bases from V and 5 bases from J, leaving 15 bases between. The CDR3 runs to 14 residues. The full variable domain, rest sourced from reference TRBV5-4 and TRBJ1-1, is ETGVTQSPTHLIKTRGQQVTLRCSSQSGHNTVSWYQQALGQGPQFIFQYYREEENGRGNFPPRFSGLQFPNYSSELNVNALELDDSALYLCASSPQGSGTEAFFGQGTRLTVV.

The chain joins TRBV5-1 to TRBJ1-3; D ambiguous. Deletions cut 1 base from V and 2 bases from J, with 13 bases between. The CDR3 is 16 residues long. Germline loops: CDR1 SGHRS, CDR2 YFSETQ. The CDR3 spells CASSLSPGRAGNTIYF. The CDR3 region has the DNA TGCGCCAGCAGCTTGTCTCCGGGAAGGGCTGGAAACACCATATATTTT.

The gene calls are TRBV5-4 and TRBJ2-2; D is possibly TRBD2 (6 bases). V was cut by 3 bases and J by 3 bases, with 6 bases left in between. The CDR3 is 13 residues long. The germline gives CDR1 SGHNT, CDR2 YYREEE (reference sequence). As DNA, the CDR3 is TGTGCCAGCAGCTGGGGGGACACCGGGGAGCTGTTTTTT. It codes for CASSWGDTGELFF.

The genes are TRBV15 and TRBJ2-7; no definite D call. This CDR3 region has 13 residues. Per the germline V gene, CDR1 is LNHNV and CDR2 is YYDKDF (reference sequence). V lost 1 base and J lost 3, with 7 bases in between. CDR3 amino acids: CATSRALGYEQYF. Here the CDR3 DNA reads TGTGCCACCAGCAGAGCCCTAGGCTACGAGCAGTACTTC.

V usage is TRBV27 and J usage is TRBJ2-3, with 7 nucleotides matching TRBD2. Germline CDR1 and CDR2: MNHEY and SMNVEV (reference sequence). This CDR3 contains 15 residues. Trimming removed 6 bases from V and 1 base from J; junction bases left unmatched: 7. CDR3 region: CASSQSGERTDTQYF. The CDR3 bases are TGTGCCAGCAGCCAAAGCGGGGAGCGCACAGATACGCAGTATTTT.

The V call is TRBV5-1, the J call TRBJ1-1; 7 nucleotides align to TRBD1. Unmatched junction bases numbered 1, after V lost 1 base and J lost 1 base. The germline V gene has CDR1 SGHRS and CDR2 YFSETQ. The CDR3 is 14 residues long. The CDR3 reads CASSLWTGNTEAFF. CDR3 sequence (DNA): TGCGCCAGCAGCTTGTGGACAGGGAACACTGAAGCTTTCTTT.

V gene TRBV4-1 combines with J gene TRBJ1-2; D is ambiguous. V was clipped by 0 bases and J by 4 bases, with 15 bases between them. This CDR3 is built from 16 residues. Germline V gene data show CDR1 as MGHRA and CDR2 as YSYEKL. The CDR3 coding sequence is TGCGCCAGCAGCCAAGAATCCATTACAGTCCCCTATGGCTACACCTTC. Translation: CASSQESITVPYGYTF.

This chain's CDR3 is CASSRHTGGDRPNTEAFF. DNA of the CDR3: TGCGCCAGCAGCCGCCATACAGGGGGCGATCGGCCGAACACTGAAGCTTTCTTT. V gene TRBV4-1 combines with J gene TRBJ1-1; 9 bases are a match to TRBD1. The J segment lost 1 base and the V segment lost 4 bases, leaving 13 bases of the junction unmatched. CDR3 size: 18 residues. Germline assignment: CDR1 MGHRA and CDR2 YSYEKL.

The V and J genes are TRBV30 and TRBJ1-3; 11 bases are a match to TRBD1. J lost 2 bases, V lost 1 base, and 1 base had no gene match. This CDR3 has 15 residues. CDR1 and CDR2 from the germline V gene are GTSNPN and SVGIG (reference sequence). The DNA of the CDR3 is TGTGCCTGGAGTGGGGACAGGGGGGCTGGAAACACCATATATTTT. As protein: CAWSGDRGAGNTIYF.

The gene calls are TRBV5-6 and TRBJ1-2; 9 nucleotides match TRBD1. The CDR3 has 15 amino acids. V dropped 4 bases and J dropped 0; count of bases not matched to a gene: 4. The germline V gene encodes CDR1 SGHDT and CDR2 YYEEEE. The CDR3 spells CASSVGTGTNYGYTF. The CDR3 DNA is TGTGCCAGCAGCGTCGGGACAGGGACTAACTATGGCTACACCTTC.

The chain uses TRBV11-2 and TRBJ2-1, with 9 bases lining up with TRBD2. Trimming cost V 5 bases and J 10 bases; bases outside gene matches: 6. The CDR3 is 13 residues long. Germline V gene data show CDR1 as SGHAT and CDR2 as FQNNGV. Here the CDR3 DNA reads TGTGCCAGCAGCCCAGCGGGGGGCTTGGAGCAGTTCTTC. Protein product: CASSPAGGLEQFF.

This rearrangement joins TRBV6-5 to TRBJ1-2; TRBD1 might be the D (5 bases). Germline CDR1 MNHEY, CDR2 SVGAGI. The CDR3 has 16 amino acids. Trimming stripped 0 bases from V and 5 bases from J, with 16 bases between. The CDR3 region is CASSYSSIGRGYGYTF. CDR3 coding DNA: TGTGCCAGCAGTTACTCGAGTATAGGGCGGGGGTATGGCTACACCTTC.

This clone was seen a single time. V gene TRBV7-2 combines with J gene TRBJ2-1; weak D call: TRBD2 (6 bases). The V and J ends lost 5 bases and 7 bases respectively, with 12 bases between them. Germline CDR1 reads SGHTA; CDR2 reads FQGNSA. CDR3 size: 13 residues. Written as DNA, the CDR3 is TGTGCCAGCAGCCGCGGGGTCAGAAATGAGCAGTTCTTC. This translates into CASSRGVRNEQFF.

The V call is TRBV7-6, the J call TRBJ2-1, with 9 positions matching TRBD2. The ends lost 6 bases at V and 0 bases at J; junction bases unmatched: 9. The CDR3 runs to 17 residues. CDR1 and CDR2 from the germline V gene are SGHVS and FNYEAQ. In DNA form, the CDR3 reads TGTGCCAGCAGGGGAGGAGCGGGGGGTGGCTCCTACAATGAGCAGTTCTTC. This codes for CASRGGAGGGSYNEQFF.

The chain links TRBV6-5 to TRBJ1-1; D is perhaps TRBD1 (6 bases). Deletions cut 5 bases from V and 1 base from J, with 8 bases between. Germline CDR1 MNHEY, CDR2 SVGAGI. This CDR3 spans 13 amino acids. This chain's CDR3 is CASSQQGNTEAFF. CDR3 in DNA: TGTGCCAGCAGTCAACAGGGGAACACTGAAGCTTTCTTT.

This clone was seen a handful of times. The chain recombines TRBV2 with TRBJ1-5, with TRBD1 as a possible D gene (5 bases). The CDR3 loop spans 14 amino acids. CDR1 and CDR2 (germline): SNHLY, FYNNEI. Trimming stripped 10 bases from V and 0 bases from J, with 13 bases between. CDR3 in DNA: TGTGCCACCGGGGGAGAGAATAGCAATCAGCCCCAGCATTTT. The encoded protein is CATGGENSNQPQHF.

The chain recombines TRBV6-1 with TRBJ2-3; TRBD2 agrees at 7 bases. This CDR3 has 14 residues. CDR1 and CDR2 (germline): MNHNS, SASEGT. The trim removed 8 bases at V and 4 bases at J, leaving 9 bases unmatched. In nucleotides, the CDR3 is TGTGCCAGCTATAAAGCGGGGAGGGCAGATACGCAGTATTTT. Amino acid sequence: CASYKAGRADTQYF.

The V and J genes are TRBV27 and TRBJ2-5, with a weak D call TRBD1 (6 bases). Matching the DNA end better, TRBJ2-7 makes the J call doubtful. The CDR3 sequence is 15 residues long. Per the germline V gene, CDR1 is MNHEY and CDR2 is SMNVEV (reference sequence). CDR3 residues: CASSILRDTSSEQYF. CDR3 DNA sequence: TGTGCCAGCAGTATCCTCCGGGACACCTCGAGCGAGCAGTACTTC.

This chain connects TRBV4-1 to TRBJ2-5; D is perhaps TRBD2 (6 bases). The CDR3 extends over 15 amino acids. Looked up from germline, CDR1 is MGHRA and CDR2 is YSYEKL. Trimming removed 6 bases at V and 4 bases at J, with 18 bases between. DNA for the CDR3: TGCGCCAGCAGTAACACACTAGCCGCGGGAGAGACCCAGTACTTC. Translating gives CASSNTLAAGETQYF.

This sequence joins TRBV7-6 and TRBJ2-7; 11 positions agree with TRBD1. The germline V gene has CDR1 SGHVS and CDR2 FNYEAQ. The CDR3 extends over 14 amino acids. Trimming at V came to 4 bases and at J to 5 bases, leaving 4 bases not matched to a gene. For the CDR3, the DNA is TGTGCCAGCAGCTCGGGACAGGGGGTCGACGAGCAGTACTTC. Its translation: CASSSGQGVDEQYF. The full variable domain, completed using reference TRBV7-6 and TRBJ2-7, is GAGVSQSPRYKVTKRGQDVALRCDPISGHVSLYWYRQALGQGPEFLTYFNYEAQQDKSGLPNDRFSAERPEGSISTLTIQRTEQRDSAMYRCASSSGQGVDEQYFGPGTRLTVT.

The chain has TRBV5-1 and TRBJ2-7, with TRBD2 identical over 10 bases. The junction had 2 bases not matched to a gene; V was cut back by 3 bases and J by 2 bases. Germline CDR1 SGHRS, CDR2 YFSETQ. The CDR3 runs 14 residues. Here the CDR3 reads CASSWTSGTYEQYF. The CDR3 DNA reads as TGCGCCAGCAGCTGGACTAGCGGTACCTACGAGCAGTACTTC.

This chain links TRBV5-1 with TRBJ1-1; 7 bases match TRBD1. Germline assignment: CDR1 SGHRS and CDR2 YFSETQ. The V segment lost 7 bases and the J segment 4 bases; nucleotides outside the gene matches: 7. This CDR3 is 13 amino acids long. The CDR3 DNA is TGCGCCAGCGGATACAGGGGCGGCACTGAAGCTTTCTTT. This gives the protein CASGYRGGTEAFF.